Below, 22 T cell receptor beta chains from the same sample are listed, as sequenced in a study of cytomegalovirus exposure and HLA in healthy donors. The study ran its PCR with 60 Vbeta and 13 Jbeta primers. TCRdb's table, derived via immunoSEQ multiplex PCR, lists solely in-frame clones and lacks some. The sample has roughly 100,000 clones; roughly 82% are singletons. Sequencing input: PBMCs. The receptors shown here come from a woman aged 45-65 years in good health and CMV-seropositive.

The V and J genes are TRBV6-5 and TRBJ1-1; TRBD1 agrees at 8 bases. CDR1 and CDR2 from the germline V gene are MNHEY and SVGAGI. The CDR3 extends over 13 amino acids. With V trimmed by 5 bases and J by 11 bases, 10 bases remained unmatched. The DNA for the CDR3 is TGTGCCAGCAGTACCATTTCAGGGGGCGATGCTTTCTTT. This gives the protein CASSTISGGDAFF.

The gene calls are TRBV19 and TRBJ2-5, with D maybe TRBD1 (6 bases). Germline-derived CDR1 and CDR2 are LNHDA and SQIVND (reference sequence). V was pared by 7 bases and J by 4 bases, with 13 bases between. There are 13 residues in the CDR3. The CDR3, as DNA: TGTGCCAGTAAGGATAGGGACATAGAGACCCAGTACTTC. Protein: CASKDRDIETQYF.

The chain is built from TRBV28 and TRBJ1-1; maybe TRBD1 (5 bases). V was pared by 2 bases and J by 5 bases, with 18 bases between. CDR3 length: 16 amino acids. Germline lookup yields CDR1 MDHEN and CDR2 SYDVKM. The CDR3 sequence is CASSLGSGIMSTEAFF. CDR3 in DNA: TGTGCCAGCAGTTTAGGGTCAGGGATTATGTCGACTGAAGCTTTCTTT.

The gene calls are TRBV7-2 and TRBJ1-2; 8 bases line up with TRBD1. Trimming took 5 bases from V and 4 from J; bases not matched to a gene: 9. CDR1 is SGHTA, CDR2 FQGNSA, per germline. The length of the CDR3 is 15 residues. The CDR3 DNA sequence: TGTGCCAGCAGCCAACAGGGGGTTCGCCTCTATGGCTACACCTTC. This codes for CASSQQGVRLYGYTF.

This chain connects TRBV18 to TRBJ2-2, with a tentative D call TRBD1 (6 bases). The V and J ends lost 3 bases and 2 bases respectively, with 16 bases between them. Germline loops: CDR1 KGHSH, CDR2 LQKENI. The CDR3 runs to 17 residues. The CDR3 sequence: CASSPKIGTTNTGELFF. The CDR3 coding sequence is TGTGCCAGCTCACCTAAGATTGGGACAACAAACACCGGGGAGCTGTTTTTT.

The chain employs TRBV6-6 and TRBJ2-5, with a possible D match to TRBD2 (7 bases). V lost 5 bases and J 1 base, leaving 11 bases between the germline ends. CDR3 size: 14 residues. Germline V gene lookup returns CDR1 MNHNY and CDR2 SVGAGI (reference sequence). The CDR3 sequence is CASSRGAAQETQYF. The CDR3 nucleotides are TGTGCCAGCAGTCGGGGGGCCGCCCAAGAGACCCAGTACTTC.

The chain couples TRBV6-5 to TRBJ1-4, with D maybe TRBD1 (6 bases). Germline-derived CDR1 and CDR2 are MNHEY and SVGAGI. This CDR3 region has 13 residues. Deletions cut 6 bases from V and 9 bases from J, with 14 bases between. CDR3 sequence (DNA): TGTGCCAGCAGCAACAGCGGGGGGCAAAAACTGTTTTTT. It is translated as CASSNSGGQKLFF.

This clone showed up just a few times. This chain links TRBV2 with TRBJ1-6, with 12 positions matching TRBD1. Germline V gene data show CDR1 as SNHLY and CDR2 as FYNNEI. J lost 9 bases, V lost 6 bases, and 9 bases had no gene match. The CDR3 sequence is 16 residues long. The CDR3 nucleotides read TGTGCCAGCAGGCCGGGACAGGGGGCAAACGGTTCACCCCTCCACTTT. It is translated as CASRPGQGANGSPLHF.

The genes are TRBV28 and TRBJ1-2; the D is unclear. V was pared by 1 base and J by 4 bases, with 10 bases between. The germline V gene encodes CDR1 MDHEN and CDR2 SYDVKM. The CDR3 is 14 residues long. CDR3 sequence: CASSLFRVIYGYTF. The DNA of the CDR3 is TGTGCCAGCAGTTTATTTCGGGTGATCTATGGCTACACCTTC.

The chain uses TRBV7-9 and TRBJ2-3, with 9 bases that match TRBD2. After removal of 5 bases from V and 2 bases from J, the junction contained 11 bases not matched to a gene. This CDR3 comprises 17 residues. Germline loops: CDR1 SEHNR, CDR2 FQNEAQ (reference sequence). The CDR3 DNA sequence: TGTGCCAGCAGCGAGGACGCTAGCGGGGCGTACACAGATACGCAGTATTTT. Its protein product is CASSEDASGAYTDTQYF.

This chain uses TRBV9 with TRBJ1-4, with unresolved D. This CDR3 is built from 15 residues. In germline, CDR1 is SGDLS, CDR2 YYNGEE. V lost 1 base to trimming and J lost 1 base, with 8 bases between them. CDR3 coding DNA: TGTGCCAGCAGCGTATCACCAGGAACTAATGAAAAACTGTTTTTT. Translated: CASSVSPGTNEKLFF.

CDR3 in amino acids: CASSLRSGSPLHF. The CDR3 DNA reads as TGTGCCAGCAGCTTACGGTCCGGTTCACCCCTCCACTTT. The genes are TRBV11-2 and TRBJ1-6; no reliable D call. This CDR3 is built from 13 residues. CDR1 is SGHAT, CDR2 FQNNGV, per germline. The germline V and J ends were trimmed by 2 bases and 9 bases, with 8 bases remaining between them.

This clone was counted only a few times. The rearrangement links TRBV15 to TRBJ1-2; D is undetermined. V was trimmed by 1 base and J by 4 bases, leaving 25 bases between them. Germline V gene data show CDR1 as LNHNV and CDR2 as YYDKDF (reference sequence). This CDR3 spans 19 amino acids. In DNA, the CDR3 is TGTGCCACCAGCAGAGTGAGTTGGAGGGCCTTCCTTTTACCCTATGGCTACACCTTC. This encodes CATSRVSWRAFLLPYGYTF.

J is TRBJ1-2 and V is TRBV19; the D gene is possibly TRBD1 (6 bases). There are 14 residues in the CDR3. V lost 6 bases, J lost 0 bases, and 11 bases lay in between. Germline CDR1 LNHDA, CDR2 SQIVND (reference sequence). CDR3 in amino acids: CASSGQRSNYGYTF. The CDR3 DNA follows: TGTGCCAGTAGCGGACAGCGTTCTAACTATGGCTACACCTTC.

This sequence joins TRBV6-5 and TRBJ2-5, with TRBD2 matching 10 bases. The DNA end lines up better with TRBJ2-7; the J call may be wrong. CDR1 MNHEY and CDR2 SVGAGI come from the germline V gene. This CDR3 is 15 amino acids long. CDR3 in DNA: TGTGCCAGCAGACCCAGCGGGGGGGCTTCCTACGAGCAGTACTTC. Translated, it gives CASRPSGGASYEQYF.

The chain couples TRBV6-6 to TRBJ1-6, with D hard to call. The CDR3 length is 12 residues. From germline, CDR1 is MNHNY and CDR2 SVGAGI (reference sequence). Trimming shortened V by 11 bases and J by 10 bases, and 15 bases separated the two germline ends. For the CDR3, the DNA is TGTGCCCATTCCAGCGCGAACTCACCCCTCCACTTT. As protein: CAHSSANSPLHF.

The rearrangement links TRBV28 to TRBJ1-1, with D hard to call. The germline V gene has CDR1 MDHEN and CDR2 SYDVKM. The V end was cut by 7 bases, the J end by 3 bases, with 9 bases between. The CDR3 extends over 12 amino acids. As DNA, the CDR3 is TGTGCCAGCACCTTCCCTGACACTGAAGCTTTCTTT. This codes for CASTFPDTEAFF.

This clone was counted a single time. This chain uses TRBV9 with TRBJ1-1; D is unresolved. The ends were cut back, 0 bases at V and 8 bases at J, with 14 bases in the middle. CDR1 and CDR2 (germline): SGDLS, YYNGEE. This CDR3 is 14 amino acids long. CDR3 residues: CASSVAPRHWEAFF. CDR3 coding DNA: TGTGCCAGCAGCGTAGCCCCGAGACACTGGGAAGCTTTCTTT.

The table lists this clone with a few counts. The CDR3 loop is CASRRTGVIGEKLFF. Written as DNA, the CDR3 is TGTGCCAGCAGAAGAACAGGGGTGATCGGTGAAAAACTGTTTTTT. This chain uses TRBV28 with TRBJ1-4; 7 positions match TRBD1. The trim removed 6 bases at V and 7 bases at J, leaving 11 bases unmatched. CDR1 and CDR2 from the germline V gene are MDHEN and SYDVKM. The CDR3 runs 15 residues.

The rearrangement joins TRBV5-1 to TRBJ2-1, with 14 bases fitting TRBD2. CDR3 size: 19 residues. J was trimmed by 0 bases and V by 3 bases; bases with no gene match: 8. CDR1 is SGHRS and CDR2 is YFSETQ in the germline V gene. The CDR3 DNA reads as TGCGCCAGCAGCTCCCGGGGACTAGCGGGGGCGTACTCCTACAATGAGCAGTTCTTC. Encoded protein: CASSSRGLAGAYSYNEQFF.

The rearrangement links TRBV7-8 to TRBJ2-1; 8 bases line up with TRBD1. Germline trimming cut 10 bases from V and 8 bases from J; bases unmatched to any gene: 7. This CDR3 spans 12 amino acids. CDR1 and CDR2 (germline): SGHVS, FQNEAQ. CDR3 loop: CATSDRVDEQFF. CDR3 coding DNA: TGTGCCACCTCGGACAGGGTTGATGAGCAGTTCTTC. Filled out from reference TRBV7-8 and TRBJ2-1, the complete variable domain reads GAGVSQSPRYKVAKRGQDVALRCDPISGHVSLFWYQQALGQGPEFLTYFQNEAQLDKSGLPSDRFFAERPEGSVSTLKIQRTQQEDSAVYLCATSDRVDEQFFGPGTRLTVL.

The sample holds a few counts of this clone. The CDR3 nucleotides are TGTGCCAGCAGCTTTCATTCGGGACAGCTGAATGAAAAACTGTTTTTT. Its protein product is CASSFHSGQLNEKLFF. The V and J genes are TRBV7-2 and TRBJ1-4, with TRBD1 matching 7 bases. The CDR3 consists of 16 residues. Per germline, CDR1 SGHTA and CDR2 FQGNSA. The junction had 9 bases not matched to a gene; V was cut back by 3 bases and J by 5 bases. Using reference TRBV7-2 and TRBJ1-4 for the parts outside the CDR3, the full variable domain is GAGVSQSPSNKVTEKGKDVELRCDPISGHTALYWYRQSLGQGLEFLIYFQGNSAPDKSGLPSDRFSAERTGGSVSTLTIQRTQQEDSAVYLCASSFHSGQLNEKLFFGSGTQLSVL.